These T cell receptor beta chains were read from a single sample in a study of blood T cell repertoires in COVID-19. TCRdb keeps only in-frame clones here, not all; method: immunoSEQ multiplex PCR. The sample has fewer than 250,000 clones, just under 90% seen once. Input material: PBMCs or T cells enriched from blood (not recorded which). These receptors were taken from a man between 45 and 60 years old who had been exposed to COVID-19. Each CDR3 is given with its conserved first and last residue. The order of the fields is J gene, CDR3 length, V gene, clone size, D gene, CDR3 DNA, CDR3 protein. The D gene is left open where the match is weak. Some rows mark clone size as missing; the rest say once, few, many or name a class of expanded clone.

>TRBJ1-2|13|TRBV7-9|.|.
TGTGCCAGCAGCTTCGGCACGAGGGAGGGCTACACCTTC
CASSFGTREGYTF
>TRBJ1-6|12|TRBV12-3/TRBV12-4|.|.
TGTGCCAGCAGTCCGGACAGTTCCCCCCTCCACTTT
CASSPDSSPLHF
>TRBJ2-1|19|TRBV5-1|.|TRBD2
TGCGCCAGCAGCGTACTAATATCAACGAGCGGGAGGATCGGCAATGAGCAGTTCTTC
CASSVLISTSGRIGNEQFF
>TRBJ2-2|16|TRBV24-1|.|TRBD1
TGTGCCACCAGTGAGGCCAGGACAGGGGTAGGTGGGGAGCTGTTTTTT
CATSEARTGVGGELFF
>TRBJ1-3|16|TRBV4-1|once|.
TGCGCCAGCAGCCAAGAGAGGCGCCCCTCTGGAAACACCATATATTTT
CASSQERRPSGNTIYF
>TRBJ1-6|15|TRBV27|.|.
TGTGCCAGCAGTTTATCGCGGGTGATCAATTCACCCCTCCACTTT
CASSLSRVINSPLHF
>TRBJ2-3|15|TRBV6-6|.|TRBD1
TGTGCCAGCAGTCCGACAGGGGGCGTCACAGATACGCAGTATTTT
CASSPTGGVTDTQYF
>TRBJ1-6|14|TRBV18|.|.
TGTGCCAGCTCCGGGGGGGGGCAGAATTCACCCCTCCACTTT
CASSGGGQNSPLHF
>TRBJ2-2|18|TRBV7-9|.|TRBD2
TGTGCCAGCAGCTTAGCTACCTCTAGCGGGAGTGGCACCGGGGAGCTGTTTTTT
CASSLATSSGSGTGELFF
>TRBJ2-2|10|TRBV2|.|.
TGTGCCGTGAGTGGCGGGGAGCTGTTTTTT
CAVSGGELFF
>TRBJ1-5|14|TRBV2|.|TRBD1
TGTGCCAGCAGTGAAACAGGGGGCGTTCAGCCCCAGCATTTT
CASSETGGVQPQHF
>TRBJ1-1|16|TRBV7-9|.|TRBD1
TGTGCCAGCAGCGTCCCGGACAGGCCTTGGGGGACTGAAGCTTTCTTT
CASSVPDRPWGTEAFF
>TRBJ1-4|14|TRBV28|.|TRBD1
TGTGCCAGCAGTCTTGGACAGGACCTTGAAAAACTGTTTTTT
CASSLGQDLEKLFF
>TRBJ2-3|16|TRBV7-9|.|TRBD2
TGTGCCAGTTTCCGGGGGCTAGCGGGAGCCATGGATACGCAGTATTTT
CASFRGLAGAMDTQYF
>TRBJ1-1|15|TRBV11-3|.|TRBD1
TGTGCCAGCAGCCCTCGACAGGGGGCTGACACTGAAGCTTTCTTT
CASSPRQGADTEAFF
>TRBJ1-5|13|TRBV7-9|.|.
TGTGCCAGCAGCCGGGGAGGGAATCAGCCCCAGCATTTT
CASSRGGNQPQHF
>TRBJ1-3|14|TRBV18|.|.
TGTGCCAGCTCACCAGGACTGGTGGGGAACACCATATATTTT
CASSPGLVGNTIYF
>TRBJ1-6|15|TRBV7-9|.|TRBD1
TGTGCCAGCAGCTCTCGGACAGGGGAAGATTCACCCCTCCACTTT
CASSSRTGEDSPLHF
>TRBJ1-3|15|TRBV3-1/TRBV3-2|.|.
TGTGCCAGCAGCCAAGAGGGCACCTCTGGAAACACCATATATTTT
CASSQEGTSGNTIYF
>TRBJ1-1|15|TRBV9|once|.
TGTGCCAGCAGCGGGGGGGACGGAAGTTACACTGAAGCTTTCTTT
CASSGGDGSYTEAFF
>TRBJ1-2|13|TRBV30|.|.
TGTGCCTGGAGTGTGCAGGGGATCTATGGCTACACCTTC
CAWSVQGIYGYTF
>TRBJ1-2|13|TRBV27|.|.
TGTGCCAGCAGTTTATCCGGGAGCTATGGCTACACCTTC
CASSLSGSYGYTF
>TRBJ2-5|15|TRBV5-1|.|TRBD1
TGCGCCAGCAGAATCGCCGGGACAGAGCAAGAGACCCAGTACTTC
CASRIAGTEQETQYF
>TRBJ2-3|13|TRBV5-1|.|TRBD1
TGCGCCAGCAGCTTGCAGGGGGACGATACGCAGTATTTT
CASSLQGDDTQYF
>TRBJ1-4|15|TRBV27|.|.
TGTGCCAGCAGTCCCACAGGGTGGGACGGTGAAAAACTGTTTTTT
CASSPTGWDGEKLFF
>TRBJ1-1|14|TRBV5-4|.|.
TGTGCCAGCAGCTCCGCACAAGAACACACTGAAGCTTTCTTT
CASSSAQEHTEAFF
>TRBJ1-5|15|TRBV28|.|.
TGTGCCAGCCGTAGTAGGGGCTATAGCAATCAGCCCCAGCATTTT
CASRSRGYSNQPQHF
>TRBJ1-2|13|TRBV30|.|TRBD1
TGTGCCTGGAGTGCAGGGGGGCGAGATGGCTACACCTTC
CAWSAGGRDGYTF
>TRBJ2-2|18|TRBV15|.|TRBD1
TGTGCCACCAGCAGAGAAGGGTTTGGGGACAGCAGGACCGGGGAGCTGTTTTTT
CATSREGFGDSRTGELFF
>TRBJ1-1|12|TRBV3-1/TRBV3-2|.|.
TGTGCCAGCAGCCATTTTCCAACTGAAGCTTTCTTT
CASSHFPTEAFF
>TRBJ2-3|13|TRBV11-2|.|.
TGTGCCAGCAGCTTATCCCGTGCGGATACGCAGTATTTT
CASSLSRADTQYF
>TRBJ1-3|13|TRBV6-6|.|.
TGTGCCAGCAGCTATAGGGAGGGAAACACCATATATTTT
CASSYREGNTIYF
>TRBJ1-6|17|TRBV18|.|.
TGTGCCAGCTCACCACGACATCCGAGCTCCTATAATTCACCCCTCCACTTT
CASSPRHPSSYNSPLHF
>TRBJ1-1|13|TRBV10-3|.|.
TGTGCCATCAAAAACCGGGGGAGTACTGAAGCTTTCTTT
CAIKNRGSTEAFF